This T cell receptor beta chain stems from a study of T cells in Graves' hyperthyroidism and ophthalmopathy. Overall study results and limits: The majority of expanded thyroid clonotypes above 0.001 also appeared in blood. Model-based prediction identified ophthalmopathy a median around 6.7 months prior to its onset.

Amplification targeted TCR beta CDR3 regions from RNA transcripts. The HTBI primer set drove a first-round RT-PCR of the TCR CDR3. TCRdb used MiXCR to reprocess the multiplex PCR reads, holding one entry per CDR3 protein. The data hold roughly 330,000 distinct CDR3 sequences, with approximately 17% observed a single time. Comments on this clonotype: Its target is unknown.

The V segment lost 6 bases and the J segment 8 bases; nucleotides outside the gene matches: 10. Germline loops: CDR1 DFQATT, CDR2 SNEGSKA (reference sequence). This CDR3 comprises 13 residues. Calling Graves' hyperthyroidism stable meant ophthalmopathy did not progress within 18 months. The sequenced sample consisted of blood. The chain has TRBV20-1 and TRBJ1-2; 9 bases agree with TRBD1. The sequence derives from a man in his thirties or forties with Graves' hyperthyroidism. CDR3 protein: CSASRDRAGGYTF. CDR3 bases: TGCAGTGCCTCCCGGGACAGGGCAGGCGGCTACACCTTC.